This passage covers 13 T cell receptor beta chains from one sample sequenced in a study of T cell responses to AZD1222 COVID-19 vaccine. TCRdb's table, derived via immunoSEQ multiplex PCR, lists solely in-frame clones and lacks some. The sample includes approximately 190,000 clones, approximately 90% of them seen just once. Sample: peripheral blood, taken on day 0 of AZD1222 vaccination. The receptors stem from an adult in good health.

This clone was observed a few times. The chain combines TRBV5-1 with TRBJ2-7; 7 bases agree with TRBD1. CDR1 and CDR2 from the germline V gene are SGHRS and YFSETQ. There are 15 residues in the CDR3. V lost 4 bases to trimming and J lost 7 bases; unmatched junction nucleotides: 14. This CDR3 reads CASSPGQPPRSEQYF. The DNA for the CDR3 is TGCGCCAGCAGCCCGGGACAGCCTCCCAGGAGTGAGCAGTACTTC.

V and J are TRBV11-2 and TRBJ1-3, with 7 positions matching TRBD1. The CDR3 consists of 14 residues. Germline values: CDR1 SGHAT, CDR2 FQNNGV. V dropped 3 bases and J dropped 5; count of bases not matched to a gene: 4. The CDR3 reads CASSFDRDRNTIYF. CDR3 nucleotides: TGTGCCAGCAGCTTTGACAGGGATAGAAACACCATATATTTT. The whole variable domain, filled in from reference TRBV11-2 and TRBJ1-3, reads EAGVAQSPRYKIIEKRQSVAFWCNPISGHATLYWYQQILGQGPKLLIQFQNNGVVDDSQLPKDRFSAERLKGVDSTLKIQPAKLEDSAVYLCASSFDRDRNTIYFGEGSWLTVV.

This chain links TRBV10-2 with TRBJ2-1; 10 bases align to TRBD2. V lost 5 bases and J lost 7; bases outside the gene matches: 5. CDR1 is WSHSY and CDR2 is SAAADI in the germline V gene. The CDR3 totals 14 residues. CDR3 coding DNA: TGCGCCAGCAGTCCTAGCGGGAGAGGGAATGAGCAGTTCTTC. This sequence encodes CASSPSGRGNEQFF.

The CDR3 region is CASSSGNNSPLHF. In nucleotides, the CDR3 is TGTGCCAGCAGCTCAGGGAATAATTCACCCCTCCACTTT. This chain links TRBV9 with TRBJ1-6, with D possibly TRBD1 on 5 matching bases. From germline, CDR1 is SGDLS and CDR2 YYNGEE. The V end was cut by 4 bases, the J end by 5 bases, with 7 bases between. This CDR3 contains 13 residues.

The chain couples TRBV7-3 to TRBJ2-2, with unresolved D. Germline loops: CDR1 SGHTA, CDR2 FQGTGA. CDR3 length: 14 residues. Trimming took 1 base from V and 6 from J, leaving 9 bases between them. Here the CDR3 reads CASSLIPTAGELFF. The CDR3 nucleotides are TGTGCCAGCAGCTTAATCCCTACCGCCGGGGAGCTGTTTTTT.

CDR3 sequence (DNA): TGTGCCAGCAGTGAGGACAGGGCAAACTATGGCTACACCTTC. Translation gives CASSEDRANYGYTF. The V call is TRBV2, the J call TRBJ1-2; TRBD1 agrees at 8 bases. Germline V gene sequence: CDR1 SNHLY, CDR2 FYNNEI. V lost 3 bases, J lost 2 bases, and 2 bases stayed unmatched. The CDR3 is made up of 14 amino acids. The whole variable domain, remainder taken from reference TRBV2 and TRBJ1-2, is EPEVTQTPSHQVTQMGQEVILRCVPISNHLYFYWYRQILGQKVEFLVSFYNNEISEKSEIFDDQFSVERPDGSNFTLKIRSTKLEDSAMYFCASSEDRANYGYTFGSGTRLTVV.

The chain is built from TRBV19 and TRBJ2-3; TRBD1 is a possible D gene (5 bases). The CDR3 sequence is 13 residues long. Deletions cut 3 bases from V and 2 bases from J, with 6 bases between. Germline CDR1 LNHDA, CDR2 SQIVND (reference sequence). CDR3 sequence reads: CASSMGHTDTQYF. CDR3 sequence (DNA): TGTGCCAGTAGTATGGGGCACACAGATACGCAGTATTTT.

Only a few counts were recorded for this clone. The J gene is TRBJ2-7, the V gene TRBV4-2; 10 nucleotides match TRBD1. From germline, CDR1 is LGHNA and CDR2 YNFKEQ. The CDR3 length is 15 residues. Trimming cost V 1 base and J 4 bases; bases outside gene matches: 4. The CDR3 region has the DNA TGTGCCAGCAGCCAAGGCGGGACAGGGGTTTACGAGCAGTACTTC. Translating it yields CASSQGGTGVYEQYF.

The rearrangement uses TRBV4-2 and TRBJ1-2, with a weak D call TRBD1 (5 bases). Between the trimmed V and J ends, which lost 4 bases and 1 base, there was a span of 13 bases. Germline assignment: CDR1 LGHNA and CDR2 YNFKEQ. CDR3 length: 15 amino acids. The CDR3 DNA follows: TGTGCCAGCAGCCCCGGGACGGAGGGTAACTATGGCTACACCTTC. Amino acid sequence: CASSPGTEGNYGYTF.

The chain is built from TRBV4-2 and TRBJ1-4; 9 bases agree with TRBD1. V shed 5 bases and J 8 bases; nucleotides not matched to a gene: 6. The CDR3 length is 14 residues. Germline values: CDR1 LGHNA, CDR2 YNFKEQ. The CDR3: CASSKQGAGEKLFF. The CDR3 DNA follows: TGTGCCAGCAGCAAACAGGGGGCTGGGGAAAAACTGTTTTTT.

The CDR3 reads CASRNEDRPSQPQHF. The CDR3 DNA reads as TGTGCCAGCAGAAACGAGGACAGGCCCAGTCAGCCCCAGCATTTT. The gene calls are TRBV2 and TRBJ1-5; 7 bases fit TRBD1. The CDR3 has 15 amino acids. Germline lookup yields CDR1 SNHLY and CDR2 FYNNEI. V dropped 6 bases and J dropped 6; count of bases not matched to a gene: 11. Full variable domain (outside the CDR3, taken from reference TRBV2 and TRBJ1-5): EPEVTQTPSHQVTQMGQEVILRCVPISNHLYFYWYRQILGQKVEFLVSFYNNEISEKSEIFDDQFSVERPDGSNFTLKIRSTKLEDSAMYFCASRNEDRPSQPQHFGDGTRLSIL.

The chain recombines TRBV3-1 (or the pseudogene TRBV3-2) with TRBJ2-3; 8 bases align to TRBD1. The CDR3 has 15 residues. Germline CDR1 is LGHDT and CDR2 is YNNKEL (reference sequence). The ends lost 5 bases at V and 2 bases at J; junction bases unmatched: 6. CDR3 sequence: CASSKDRVVTDTQYF. The CDR3 DNA follows: TGTGCCAGCAGCAAGGACAGGGTAGTCACAGATACGCAGTATTTT.

This clone was counted once. This chain joins TRBV3-1 (or the pseudogene TRBV3-2) and TRBJ2-3, with 7 bases aligning to TRBD1. This CDR3 contains 21 residues. Trimming removed 4 bases from V and 0 bases from J; junction bases left unmatched: 22. CDR1 is LGHDT, CDR2 YNNKEL, per germline (reference sequence). The CDR3 is CASSPDYRTGRLTRSTDTQYF. In DNA, the CDR3 is TGTGCCAGCAGCCCCGATTACAGGACAGGCCGCCTAACCCGAAGCACAGATACGCAGTATTTT.